Listed below are T cell receptor beta chains from one sample, sequenced in a study of blood T cells in healthy people across ages. TCRdb analysed the 5' RACE reads with MiXCR anew, one entry per CDR3 protein. The sample consists of approximately 1.5 million distinct CDR3 sequences, under 55% of them appearing once. Sequenced material: blood. These receptors came from a woman between 18 and 30 years old in good health. CDR3s include the opening cysteine and the closing phenylalanine or tryptophan. Fields, in order: D gene, clone size, V gene, J gene, CDR3 DNA, CDR3 protein. The D gene is left open where the match is weak. Clone size is given for some rows only: seen once, a few or many times, or a class if the clone is expanded.

>TRBD2|.|TRBV11-2|TRBJ2-3
TGTGCCAGCAGCTTAATAGCGGGGGACCTCACAGATACGCAGTATTTT
CASSLIAGDLTDTQYF
>.|.|TRBV29-1|TRBJ1-1
TGTAGCGTTGGGGAGGGGAGAGCTTTCTTT
CSVGEGRAFF
>.|.|TRBV20-1|TRBJ1-1
TGCAGTGCCGAGGGGTGGGGCTCGAACACTGAAGCTTTCTTT
CSAEGWGSNTEAFF
>TRBD2|few|TRBV15|TRBJ2-1
TGTGCCACCAGCAGGAACTGGTTAGCGGGGACCAATGAGCAGTTCTTC
CATSRNWLAGTNEQFF
>TRBD1|.|TRBV15|TRBJ1-1
TGTGCCATACGGGACAGTTCTTACACTGAAGCTTTCTTT
CAIRDSSYTEAFF
>TRBD2|.|TRBV28|TRBJ2-7
TGTGCCAGCAGTCCCGTGATGGCGGGAGTATCCGAGCAGTACTTC
CASSPVMAGVSEQYF
>.|.|TRBV29-1|TRBJ1-2
TGCAGCGTTGATCCAGGGAAAGGCTATGGCTACACCTTC
CSVDPGKGYGYTF
>.|.|TRBV29-1|TRBJ1-2
TGCAGCGTTGAATCGGACAGTGATTTCTATGGCTACACCTTC
CSVESDSDFYGYTF
>.|few|TRBV20-1|TRBJ1-2
TGCAGTGCTAGAGATTGGGTAGGGGTAGGCTACACCTTC
CSARDWVGVGYTF
>TRBD1|.|TRBV14|TRBJ1-2
TGTGCCAGCCGCAGTAGGGGACAGACTAACTATGGCTACACCTTC
CASRSRGQTNYGYTF
>TRBD2|.|TRBV10-3|TRBJ2-5
TGTGCCATCAGTGAGTCCCGGACTAGCGGAGGGTACCAAGAGACCCAGTACTTC
CAISESRTSGGYQETQYF
>.|few|TRBV24-1|TRBJ1-5
TGTGCCACCAGTGATTTGTCCTCCAATCAGCCCCAGCATTTT
CATSDLSSNQPQHF
>.|few|TRBV7-2|TRBJ1-2
TGTGCCAGCAGCTTGAAATGGGAGGGCTACACCTTC
CASSLKWEGYTF
>.|.|TRBV9|TRBJ2-1
TGTGCCAGCAGCGAAGAGGGACACTTCTCCTACAATGAGCAGTTCTTC
CASSEEGHFSYNEQFF
>TRBD1|few|TRBV12-3/TRBV12-4|TRBJ1-1
TGTGCCAGCAGTTTATGGTACGGTGGGACTGCCGGGACAGCGAACACTGAAGCTTTCTTT
CASSLWYGGTAGTANTEAFF
>TRBD2|.|TRBV20-1|TRBJ2-7
TGCAGTGCTAGAGAAGGGACTAGCGGGAGCCACGAGCAGTACTTC
CSAREGTSGSHEQYF
>.|few|TRBV5-5|TRBJ1-4
TGTGCCAGCAGCCGTTTGGTGGAAGGCTCCACTAATGAAAAACTGTTTTTT
CASSRLVEGSTNEKLFF
>TRBD2|.|TRBV24-1|TRBJ2-3
TGTGCCACCAGTGATCCCAGCGGGGGCACAGATACGCAGTATTTT
CATSDPSGGTDTQYF
>.|.|TRBV29-1|TRBJ1-1
TGCAGCGTTGAAGTAACGGACACTGAAGCTTTCTTT
CSVEVTDTEAFF
>TRBD2|few|TRBV7-7|TRBJ2-2
TGTGCTAGCAGCCTACTAGCGGGAGGGCCCGCCGGGGAGCTGTTTTTT
CASSLLAGGPAGELFF
>.|once|TRBV4-3|TRBJ2-1
TGCGCCAGCAGCCAAGCTGGCGGGTTGAGCTCCTACAATGAGCAGTTCTTC
CASSQAGGLSSYNEQFF
>TRBD1|few|TRBV10-3|TRBJ1-1
TGTGCCACCTGGACAGGGATTGAAGCTTTCTTT
CATWTGIEAFF
>.|many|TRBV7-3|TRBJ1-6
TGTGCCAGCAGCGAACAACCGACTAATTCACCCCTCCACTTT
CASSEQPTNSPLHF
>.|.|TRBV24-1|TRBJ1-5
TGTGCCACCAGTGATTCGGTCGCGGGTCAGCCCCAGCATTTT
CATSDSVAGQPQHF
>TRBD1|.|TRBV13|TRBJ1-2
TGTGCCAGCAGACGCGAACAGGGGGGTAACTATGGCTACACCTTC
CASRREQGGNYGYTF
>TRBD1|.|TRBV12-3/TRBV12-4|TRBJ2-7
TGTGCCAGCAGTGCGGACAGGGGGCCCAACGAGCAGTACTTC
CASSADRGPNEQYF
>.|many|TRBV6-2/TRBV6-3|TRBJ2-7
TGTGCCAGCAGCCCTGCCTACGAGCAGTACTTC
CASSPAYEQYF
>.|.|TRBV29-1|TRBJ1-1
TGCAGCGTTGAAATATTGTCATCGGGGAAAGCTTTCTTT
CSVEILSSGKAFF
>TRBD1|.|TRBV5-1|TRBJ1-1
TGCGCCAGCAGCTTGAAGCTGGGACAGTCTGAAGCTTTCTTT
CASSLKLGQSEAFF
>.|.|TRBV10-3|TRBJ2-1
TGTGCCATCAGTGAGTCGGATCCCGAGGGGCAGTTCTTC
CAISESDPEGQFF
>.|few|TRBV6-5|TRBJ2-3
TGTGCCAGCAGTTACGCCAGGGACACAGATACGCAGTATTTT
CASSYARDTDTQYF
>TRBD2|.|TRBV20-1|TRBJ2-3
TGCAGTGTTAAGGGAGGGGCCAGACAGAGAGGCACAGATACGCAGTATTTT
CSVKGGARQRGTDTQYF
>.|.|TRBV27|TRBJ2-5
TGTGCCAGCAGTTTATCGATACGACTGGAGGGGACCCAGTACTTC
CASSLSIRLEGTQYF
>.|.|TRBV2|TRBJ1-5
TGTGCCAGCAGTGAATGGAGGGTTAATCAGCCCCAGCATTTT
CASSEWRVNQPQHF
>TRBD1|few|TRBV29-1|TRBJ1-2
TGCAGCGTTGAAGGGGTTCTGGACAGGGGGCCCGCGGTAGGATATGGCTACACCTTC
CSVEGVLDRGPAVGYGYTF
>.|few|TRBV20-1|TRBJ2-3
TGCAGTGCTAGTAACCAGGCCGATACGCAGTATTTT
CSASNQADTQYF
>.|few|TRBV2|TRBJ2-3
TGTGCCAGCAGTGAAGAGATATCAGATACGCAGTATTTT
CASSEEISDTQYF
>TRBD2|few|TRBV20-1|TRBJ2-3
TGCAGTGCTAGACCCCGTAGGCGGGAGAAGCCAGATACGCAGTATTTT
CSARPRRREKPDTQYF
>.|.|TRBV18|TRBJ2-1
TGTGCCAGCTCACCCCCCACTAAGTCGTTCAATGAGCAGTTCTTC
CASSPPTKSFNEQFF
>TRBD2|few|TRBV27|TRBJ2-1
TGTGCCAGCAGAAGAACCGGGACTAGTAATGAGCAGTTCTTC
CASRRTGTSNEQFF
>.|.|TRBV7-9|TRBJ1-4
TGTGCCCGCAGCTTCGGAGGGAGTTCAACTAATGAAAAACTGTTTTTT
CARSFGGSSTNEKLFF
>TRBD1|.|TRBV6-5|TRBJ1-1
TGTGCCAGCAGTTACTCCAGGGGGCGAACTGAAGCTTTCTTT
CASSYSRGRTEAFF
>TRBD1|many|TRBV4-3|TRBJ2-3
TGCGCCAGCAGCCAAGTTTCAATACCGGGACAGGGATACACAGATACGCAGTATTTT
CASSQVSIPGQGYTDTQYF
>TRBD1|few|TRBV28|TRBJ1-6
TGTGCCAGCAGTTCGACAGGGACAAATTCACCCCTCCACTTT
CASSSTGTNSPLHF
>TRBD2|.|TRBV5-1|TRBJ2-1
TGCGCCAGCAGCTTGGGTCCTAGCGGGCATAACTACAATGAGCAGTTCTTC
CASSLGPSGHNYNEQFF
>TRBD1|few|TRBV11-2|TRBJ1-1
TGTGCCAGCAGCCGGACAGGGACGAACACTGAAGCTTTCTTT
CASSRTGTNTEAFF
>TRBD2|.|TRBV29-1|TRBJ2-3
TGCAGCACGAGGAGCGGGGGGCAAGGGGATACGCAGTATTTT
CSTRSGGQGDTQYF
>TRBD2|.|TRBV11-1|TRBJ2-7
TGTGCCAGCAGCCAGCGAGCGGGAGGGTCCCCCAATGAGCAGTACTTC
CASSQRAGGSPNEQYF
>.|.|TRBV29-1|TRBJ2-1
TGCAGCGTTGGGTGGGGTGATACCTACAATGAGCAGTTCTTC
CSVGWGDTYNEQFF
>TRBD2|.|TRBV7-3|TRBJ2-7
TGTGCCAGCAGCTTAATGACCGGACTAGCGAGCCCCAACGAGCAGTACTTC
CASSLMTGLASPNEQYF
>TRBD1|many|TRBV6-5|TRBJ2-3
TGTGCCGTCGGACAGGCAGTCACCACAGATACGCAGTATTTT
CAVGQAVTTDTQYF
>.|.|TRBV20-1|TRBJ2-7
TGCAGTGCTAGAGGGGTTAAGGGCTCCTCCTACGAGCAGTACTTC
CSARGVKGSSYEQYF
>.|.|TRBV7-9|TRBJ1-5
TGTGCCAGCAGCCCATGGCGGGAAGGGGGCAATCAGCCCCAGCATTTT
CASSPWREGGNQPQHF
>TRBD2|.|TRBV9|TRBJ2-3
TGTGCCAGCAGCGGAACTACTAGCGGGGGCCCAGATACGCAGTATTTT
CASSGTTSGGPDTQYF
>TRBD2|.|TRBV30|TRBJ2-3
TGTGCCTGGAGTGTAACGGGAGGCTCCACAGATACGCAGTATTTT
CAWSVTGGSTDTQYF